The rows below give T cell receptor beta chains drawn from one sample of a study of T-cell reconstitution after alpha-beta-depleted transplantation in children. TCRdb reprocessed the PCR reads with MiXCR, giving one entry per CDR3 protein. The table lists fewer than 35,000 distinct CDR3 sequences, 18% of them singletons. This specimen consisted of PBMCs, mostly from graft donor cells, obtained 60 days after TCRalphabeta/CD19-depleted stem cell transplant. The receptors derive from a male patient between 2 and 15 years old who had a stem cell transplant for acute lymphoblastic leukemia, so the T cells may come from the graft donor. CDR3s include the opening cysteine and the closing phenylalanine or tryptophan. The D gene is left open where the match is weak. Clone size is not always given. Where it is, it says once, few, many or a class for expanded clones.

d_gene: .
v_gene: TRBV4-2
j_gene: TRBJ2-7
abundance: few
CDR3aa: CASSPGPGLYEQYF
CDR3nt: TGTGCCAGCAGCCCCGGGCCAGGGTTATACGAGCAGTACTTC

d_gene: .
v_gene: TRBV12-3/TRBV12-4
j_gene: TRBJ1-1
abundance: .
CDR3aa: CASSLVSRTWTEAFF
CDR3nt: TGTGCCAGCAGTTTGGTTAGTCGGACCTGGACTGAAGCTTTCTTT

d_gene: TRBD1
v_gene: TRBV28
j_gene: TRBJ1-4
abundance: .
CDR3aa: CASSFRGLFEKLFF
CDR3nt: TGTGCCAGCAGTTTTAGGGGGCTTTTTGAAAAACTGTTTTTT

d_gene: TRBD1
v_gene: TRBV7-2
j_gene: TRBJ1-1
abundance: .
CDR3aa: CASSSPNRGRLRAWNTEAFF
CDR3nt: TGTGCCAGCAGCTCGCCGAACAGGGGGCGCTTAAGGGCATGGAACACTGAAGCTTTCTTT

d_gene: TRBD1
v_gene: TRBV5-1
j_gene: TRBJ2-4
abundance: .
CDR3aa: CASSRDSKNIQYF
CDR3nt: TGCGCCAGCAGCCGGGACAGTAAAAACATTCAGTACTTC

d_gene: .
v_gene: TRBV6-1
j_gene: TRBJ1-2
abundance: many
CDR3aa: CASSETQIYGYTF
CDR3nt: TGTGCCAGCAGTGAGACACAAATCTATGGCTACACCTTC

d_gene: .
v_gene: TRBV15
j_gene: TRBJ2-7
abundance: .
CDR3aa: CATSRGGEQYF
CDR3nt: TGTGCCACCAGCAGAGGAGGTGAGCAGTACTTC

d_gene: .
v_gene: TRBV29-1
j_gene: TRBJ1-1
abundance: .
CDR3aa: CSVFPGTNTEAFF
CDR3nt: TGCAGCGTTTTCCCCGGGACGAACACTGAAGCTTTCTTT

d_gene: TRBD1
v_gene: TRBV5-4
j_gene: TRBJ1-5
abundance: .
CDR3aa: CASSLGGGDQPQHF
CDR3nt: TGTGCCAGCAGCTTGGGAGGGGGCGATCAGCCCCAGCATTTT

d_gene: .
v_gene: TRBV12-3/TRBV12-4
j_gene: TRBJ2-7
abundance: large
CDR3aa: CASSVAIRVEQYF
CDR3nt: TGTGCCAGCAGCGTCGCGATAAGGGTGGAGCAGTACTTC

d_gene: .
v_gene: TRBV20-1
j_gene: TRBJ2-5
abundance: .
CDR3aa: CSARGAVETQYF
CDR3nt: TGCAGTGCTAGAGGGGCTGTCGAGACCCAGTACTTC

d_gene: .
v_gene: TRBV3-1
j_gene: TRBJ2-2
abundance: .
CDR3aa: CATSHRGSARPELFF
CDR3nt: TGTGCCACCAGCCATCGCGGGTCCGCCAGACCGGAGCTGTTTTTT

d_gene: TRBD1
v_gene: TRBV7-9
j_gene: TRBJ1-2
abundance: .
CDR3aa: CASSLRQGDGYTF
CDR3nt: TGTGCCAGCAGCCTACGACAGGGGGATGGCTACACCTTC

d_gene: .
v_gene: TRBV6-1
j_gene: TRBJ1-4
abundance: .
CDR3aa: CASSSRATNEKLFF
CDR3nt: TGTGCCAGCAGCTCACGGGCAACTAATGAAAAACTGTTTTTT

d_gene: .
v_gene: TRBV29-1
j_gene: TRBJ1-4
abundance: many
CDR3aa: CSVPTTEGRGVDEKLFF
CDR3nt: TGCAGCGTCCCCACGACGGAGGGTAGAGGGGTGGATGAAAAACTGTTTTTT

d_gene: .
v_gene: TRBV9
j_gene: TRBJ2-3
abundance: few
CDR3aa: CASSAGVGGKGTDTQYF
CDR3nt: TGTGCCAGCAGCGCAGGGGTTGGGGGTAAAGGCACAGATACGCAGTATTTT

d_gene: .
v_gene: TRBV7-8
j_gene: TRBJ1-2
abundance: .
CDR3aa: CASSQLTDNYGYTF
CDR3nt: TGTGCCAGCAGCCAATTGACGGATAACTATGGCTACACCTTC

d_gene: .
v_gene: TRBV4-2
j_gene: TRBJ2-7
abundance: .
CDR3aa: CASSQDITSYEQYF
CDR3nt: TGTGCCAGCAGCCAAGACATAACCTCCTACGAGCAGTACTTC

d_gene: .
v_gene: TRBV29-1
j_gene: TRBJ1-1
abundance: few
CDR3aa: CSVDGARLGLNTEAFF
CDR3nt: TGCAGCGTTGACGGGGCACGGCTAGGATTGAACACTGAAGCTTTCTTT

d_gene: .
v_gene: TRBV3-1
j_gene: TRBJ1-5
abundance: .
CDR3aa: CASSQDSKAYQPQHF
CDR3nt: TGTGCCAGCAGCCAAGATAGCAAAGCCTATCAGCCCCAGCATTTT

d_gene: .
v_gene: TRBV20-1
j_gene: TRBJ1-2
abundance: .
CDR3aa: CSARDGDYGYTF
CDR3nt: TGCAGTGCTAGAGATGGGGACTATGGCTACACCTTC

d_gene: .
v_gene: TRBV25-1
j_gene: TRBJ2-5
abundance: few
CDR3aa: CASSEYRGQETQYF
CDR3nt: TGTGCCAGCAGTGAATATAGGGGACAAGAGACCCAGTACTTC

d_gene: .
v_gene: TRBV5-1
j_gene: TRBJ2-1
abundance: many
CDR3aa: CASSLGGGGSYNEQFF
CDR3nt: TGCGCCAGCAGCTTGGGAGGCGGAGGTTCCTACAATGAGCAGTTCTTC

d_gene: TRBD1
v_gene: TRBV6-5
j_gene: TRBJ2-7
abundance: many
CDR3aa: CASSYFPNRGRWYEQYF
CDR3nt: TGTGCCAGCAGTTACTTCCCGAACAGGGGGCGTTGGTACGAGCAGTACTTC

d_gene: .
v_gene: TRBV20-1
j_gene: TRBJ1-1
abundance: .
CDR3aa: CSASPNTEAFF
CDR3nt: TGCAGTGCTAGTCCGAACACTGAAGCTTTCTTT

d_gene: .
v_gene: TRBV7-2
j_gene: TRBJ1-3
abundance: .
CDR3aa: CASSPYDKSGNTIYF
CDR3nt: TGTGCCAGCAGCCCCTACGACAAGTCTGGAAACACCATATATTTT

d_gene: .
v_gene: TRBV5-6
j_gene: TRBJ1-1
abundance: .
CDR3aa: CASSWAGRNTEAFF
CDR3nt: TGTGCCAGCAGCTGGGCCGGGAGGAACACTGAAGCTTTCTTT

d_gene: .
v_gene: TRBV6-2/TRBV6-3
j_gene: TRBJ2-2
abundance: .
CDR3aa: CASSYPQGAGELFF
CDR3nt: TGTGCCAGCAGTTACCCTCAGGGTGCCGGGGAGCTGTTTTTT

d_gene: .
v_gene: TRBV28
j_gene: TRBJ2-5
abundance: .
CDR3aa: CASSFSFSGYQETQYF
CDR3nt: TGTGCCAGCAGTTTCTCCTTTTCGGGTTACCAAGAGACCCAGTACTTC

d_gene: .
v_gene: TRBV4-3
j_gene: TRBJ2-1
abundance: many
CDR3aa: CASSQGGPHTNEQFF
CDR3nt: TGCGCCAGCAGCCAAGGGGGACCACACACCAATGAGCAGTTCTTC

d_gene: .
v_gene: TRBV6-1
j_gene: TRBJ1-5
abundance: medium-sized
CDR3aa: CASSEAGGPRQPQHF
CDR3nt: TGTGCCAGCAGTGAAGCCGGGGGGCCACGTCAGCCCCAGCATTTT

d_gene: TRBD2
v_gene: TRBV7-3
j_gene: TRBJ2-1
abundance: many
CDR3aa: CASSYLAGDYNEQFF
CDR3nt: TGTGCCAGCAGCTATCTAGCGGGGGATTACAATGAGCAGTTCTTC

d_gene: .
v_gene: TRBV27
j_gene: TRBJ1-1
abundance: .
CDR3aa: CASSLSTNTEAFF
CDR3nt: TGTGCCAGCAGTTTAAGCACGAACACTGAAGCTTTCTTT